These T cell receptor beta chains were read from a single sample in a study of PD-1 blockade in classical Hodgkin lymphoma. Repertoires were generated with immunoSEQ multiplex PCR, while TCRdb's copy carries only in-frame clones and drops some. The sample yields about 36,000 clones, around 63% seen once. Specimen: peripheral blood mononuclear cells (PBMCs), collected before the second cycle of nivolumab. The source of these receptors is a human donor with classical Hodgkin lymphoma. CDR3s include the opening cysteine and the closing phenylalanine or tryptophan. A D gene is named only where the DNA matches it firmly. Clone size, where shown, is once, few, many, or a class for clones that have expanded.

d_call | clone_size | j_call | v_call | cdr3_nt | cdr3_aa
. | few | TRBJ2-2 | TRBV7-2 | TGTGCCAGCAGCTTAGGAACCGGGGAGCTGTTTTTT | CASSLGTGELFF
. | . | TRBJ2-7 | TRBV4-1 | TGCGCCAGCAGCCAAGATCGGTCAGCCTCCTACGAGCAGTACTTC | CASSQDRSASYEQYF
TRBD1 | . | TRBJ2-1 | TRBV5-4 | TGTGCCAGCAGATCCGACAGGGGCTTCCACAATGAGCAGTTCTTC | CASRSDRGFHNEQFF
TRBD2 | . | TRBJ2-1 | TRBV4-2 | TGTGCCAGCAGCCAGGGGAGCGGGAGCTCCTACAATGAGCAGTTCTTC | CASSQGSGSSYNEQFF
TRBD1 | . | TRBJ2-5 | TRBV5-1 | TGCGCCAGCAGCTTTCAGGGGGCCCAAGAGACCCAGTACTTC | CASSFQGAQETQYF
. | . | TRBJ1-5 | TRBV6-5 | TGTGCCAGCAGTTCCACAGGGTTTTTGAGTCAGCCCCAGCATTTT | CASSSTGFLSQPQHF
. | few | TRBJ2-7 | TRBV18 | TGTGCCAGCTCACCACCGGGGACCATGGAGCAGTACTTC | CASSPPGTMEQYF
. | . | TRBJ2-1 | TRBV11-3 | TGTGCCAGCAGCTTAACTCCTAGCCTCCCCTACAATGAGCAGTTCTTC | CASSLTPSLPYNEQFF
TRBD1 | . | TRBJ2-1 | TRBV5-5 | TGTGCCAGCAGCCTCGGGACAGGGGCCTACAATGAGCAGTTCTTC | CASSLGTGAYNEQFF
. | . | TRBJ1-6 | TRBV28 | TGTGCCAGCATCAAGGACAGCTTTAATTCACCCCTCCACTTT | CASIKDSFNSPLHF
TRBD2 | medium-sized | TRBJ2-7 | TRBV27 | TGTGCCAGCAGCCAGAGGACTAGCGGAAGGTACGAGCAGTACTTC | CASSQRTSGRYEQYF
. | . | TRBJ2-1 | TRBV11-2 | TGTGCCAGCAGCTTAGTGTTAGTTAACAATGAGCAGTTCTTC | CASSLVLVNNEQFF
. | once | TRBJ2-4 | TRBV29-1 | TGCAGCGCCGGACTGGAGAAAAACATTCAGTACTTC | CSAGLEKNIQYF
TRBD1 | . | TRBJ1-1 | TRBV18 | TGTGCCAGCTCACCACTTAAAGGGGGCGTCACTGAAGCTTTCTTT | CASSPLKGGVTEAFF
. | few | TRBJ2-3 | TRBV5-1 | TGCGCCAGCTGGGGGCCTAGCACAGATACGCAGTATTTT | CASWGPSTDTQYF
. | . | TRBJ1-6 | TRBV9 | TGTGCCAGCAGCTTATCTGACAGTCAGAATAATTCACCCCTCCACTTT | CASSLSDSQNNSPLHF
. | . | TRBJ1-1 | TRBV5-6 | TGTGCCAGCAGCTTGGAAAGGTGGACTGAAGCTTTCTTT | CASSLERWTEAFF
. | . | TRBJ1-1 | TRBV28 | TGTGCCAGCAGACCCGGACGGGCATCGGCTGAAGCTTTCTTT | CASRPGRASAEAFF
. | once | TRBJ2-7 | TRBV7-9 | TGTGCCAGCAGCTTAGCGTTTACAGGCGGCACAGCAGCCTACGAGCAGTACTTC | CASSLAFTGGTAAYEQYF
TRBD2 | . | TRBJ2-3 | TRBV29-1 | TGCAGCGTCGTCGAGACTAGCGCCCTAGATACGCAGTATTTT | CSVVETSALDTQYF
. | . | TRBJ1-5 | TRBV6-6 | TGTGCCAGCAGCCAGGGGATCGGTCAGCCCCAGCATTTT | CASSQGIGQPQHF
TRBD2 | once | TRBJ2-1 | TRBV6-4 | TGTGCCAGCAGTTTTATAGCGGGAGCCTACAATGAGCAGTTCTTC | CASSFIAGAYNEQFF
TRBD1 | . | TRBJ2-7 | TRBV10-3 | TGTGCCATAGGACAGGGGAGCTACGAACAGTACTTC | CAIGQGSYEQYF
. | . | TRBJ2-1 | TRBV6-5 | TGTGCCAGCAGTTACTCCTCCGGGACAAAGTACAATGAGCAGTTCTTC | CASSYSSGTKYNEQFF
TRBD2 | few | TRBJ2-1 | TRBV5-1 | TGCGCCAGCAGGGCAGCGGGGAGCTCCTACAATGAGCAGTTCTTC | CASRAAGSSYNEQFF
TRBD2 | . | TRBJ2-1 | TRBV6-5 | TGTGCCAGCAGTTTAGGGGTACGACTAGCGACTCTCCTCTTC | CASSLGVRLATLLF
. | . | TRBJ2-1 | TRBV5-4 | TGTGCCAGCAGCTTGGACGGTACCTTCTACAATGAGCAGTTCTTC | CASSLDGTFYNEQFF